Listed here are 32 T cell receptor beta chains from one sample, sequenced in a study of blood T cell repertoires in COVID-19. Produced via immunoSEQ multiplex PCR; TCRdb's table is partial and in-frame only. The repertoire holds 200,000 or so clones, with approximately 90% as singletons. The sequenced sample consisted of peripheral blood. Receptor source: a man aged 25 to 40 with COVID-19, enrolled during active disease.

This clone came up a few times. The rearrangement links TRBV28 to TRBJ2-1, with 7 bases identical to TRBD2. CDR1 is MDHEN and CDR2 is SYDVKM in the germline V gene. J was trimmed by 5 bases and V by 6 bases; bases with no gene match: 13. The CDR3 loop spans 16 amino acids. This CDR3 reads CASRPGEGVGHNEQFF. CDR3 bases: TGTGCCAGCAGGCCCGGGGAGGGAGTGGGCCACAATGAGCAGTTCTTC. The full variable domain, its missing parts supplied by reference TRBV28 and TRBJ2-1, is DVKVTQSSRYLVKRTGEKVFLECVQDMDHENMFWYRQDPGLGLRLIYFSYDVKMKEKGDIPEGYSVSREKKERFSLILESASTNQTSMYLCASRPGEGVGHNEQFFGPGTRLTVL.

The genes are TRBV28 and TRBJ1-5, with 7 bases identical to TRBD1. J was trimmed by 6 bases and V by 1 base; bases with no gene match: 9. The CDR3 is 16 residues long. Germline V gives CDR1 MDHEN, CDR2 SYDVKM. CDR3 bases: TGTGCCAGCAGTTTATTATTCGGGAGGGGGCGTCAGCCCCAGCATTTT. It is translated as CASSLLFGRGRQPQHF.

J is TRBJ1-2 and V is TRBV5-1; TRBD1 agrees at 9 bases. This CDR3 is 14 amino acids long. Germline values: CDR1 SGHRS, CDR2 YFSETQ. V gave up 4 bases and J gave up 7 bases; unmatched junction bases: 8. CDR3 loop: CASSLWTGEGGYTF. The CDR3 DNA reads as TGCGCCAGCAGCCTGTGGACAGGGGAGGGTGGCTACACCTTC.

The chain combines TRBV28 with TRBJ2-7; D not certain. The V gene lost 6 bases and the J gene lost 4 bases, with 13 bases spanning the gap. This CDR3 region has 13 residues. The germline CDR1 and CDR2 sequences are MDHEN and SYDVKM. Here the CDR3 DNA reads TGTGCCAGCAGGGTGGCAGGTCGATACGAGCAGTACTTC. It encodes CASRVAGRYEQYF.

The chain has TRBV3-1 (or the pseudogene TRBV3-2) and TRBJ2-5; the D is unclear. CDR1 and CDR2 (germline): LGHDT, YNNKEL (reference sequence). V was pared by 4 bases and J by 7 bases, with 7 bases between. The CDR3 loop spans 11 amino acids. The CDR3 region is CASSPSGTQYF. CDR3 nucleotide sequence: TGTGCCAGCAGCCCCTCGGGGACCCAGTACTTC.

The chain combines TRBV28 with TRBJ1-2, with 8 bases aligning to TRBD1. The germline V gene has CDR1 MDHEN and CDR2 SYDVKM. J lost 3 bases, V lost 4 bases, and 10 bases had no gene match. This CDR3 spans 16 amino acids. CDR3 coding DNA: TGTGCCAGCAGTTCAACCTACAGGGGGTATTACTATGGCTACACCTTC. This translates into CASSSTYRGYYYGYTF.

This sequence joins TRBV28 and TRBJ2-5; D remains unclear. CDR3 length equals 12 residues. V was clipped by 7 bases and J by 0 bases, with 6 bases between them. Germline V lookup: CDR1 MDHEN, CDR2 SYDVKM. For the CDR3, the DNA is TGTGCCAGCACCTCGTACCAAGAGACCCAGTACTTC. This encodes CASTSYQETQYF.

The chain carries TRBV9 and TRBJ2-1; 9 bases fit TRBD2. This CDR3 has 16 residues. With V trimmed by 3 bases and J by 5 bases, 9 bases remained unmatched. CDR1 is SGDLS, CDR2 YYNGEE, per germline. Written as DNA, the CDR3 is TGTGCCAGCAGCGCGCTTAGCGGGAGATTCCACAATGAGCAGTTCTTC. Its translation is CASSALSGRFHNEQFF.

V gene TRBV24-1 combines with J gene TRBJ1-2; no clear D gene. The ends were cut back, 1 base at V and 4 bases at J, with 6 bases in the middle. This CDR3 contains 13 residues. Per germline, CDR1 KGHDR and CDR2 SFDVKD. The CDR3 spells CATSDLTAYGYTF. CDR3 coding DNA: TGTGCCACCAGTGATTTAACAGCCTATGGCTACACCTTC.

The gene calls are TRBV11-2 and TRBJ1-1; a weak D match, TRBD1 (6 bases). The CDR3 is 15 residues long. Trimming took off 5 bases at V and 3 bases at J, with 16 bases between the two ends. Germline V gives CDR1 SGHAT, CDR2 FQNNGV. This CDR3 is CASSTGQLEDTEAFF. The CDR3 nucleotides read TGTGCCAGCAGCACTGGACAGTTGGAGGACACTGAAGCTTTCTTT.

The chain joins TRBV7-3 to TRBJ1-4; 9 bases are a match to TRBD1. The CDR3 extends over 15 amino acids. Germline trimming cut 5 bases from V and 7 bases from J; bases unmatched to any gene: 8. CDR1 and CDR2 (germline): SGHTA, FQGTGA. The CDR3 DNA reads TGTGCCAGCAGCCCCGGGACAGGGCTTGGTGAAAAACTGTTTTTT. Its protein product is CASSPGTGLGEKLFF.

The chain employs TRBV28 and TRBJ1-2, with 8 bases identical to TRBD1. Germline values: CDR1 MDHEN, CDR2 SYDVKM. Unmatched junction bases numbered 4, after V lost 6 bases and J lost 4 bases. This CDR3 has 13 residues. This chain's CDR3 is CASSTGGGYGYTF. The CDR3 DNA is TGTGCCAGCAGCACAGGGGGAGGCTATGGCTACACCTTC.

Here the CDR3 reads CASSQPGQGHEQYF. The CDR3 nucleotides are TGCGCCAGCAGCCAACCGGGACAGGGCCACGAGCAGTACTTC. The rearrangement uses TRBV4-1 and TRBJ2-7; 9 nucleotides match TRBD1. The CDR3 is 14 amino acids. CDR1 and CDR2 from the germline V gene are MGHRA and YSYEKL. After removal of 2 bases from V and 5 bases from J, the junction contained 4 bases not matched to a gene.

The chain recombines TRBV3-1 (or the pseudogene TRBV3-2) with TRBJ2-1, with D uncertain. The CDR3 runs 18 residues. Germline CDR1 is LGHDT and CDR2 is YNNKEL (reference sequence). Trimming removed 0 bases at V and 2 bases at J, with 17 bases between. This CDR3 is CASSQDRAPPGPYNEQFF. CDR3 bases: TGTGCCAGCAGCCAAGATCGAGCGCCCCCCGGCCCCTACAATGAGCAGTTCTTC.

The rearrangement joins TRBV5-4 to TRBJ2-7, with D perhaps TRBD2 (6 bases). V was cut by 1 base and J by 3 bases, with 11 bases left in between. Germline V gives CDR1 SGHNT, CDR2 YYREEE (reference sequence). The CDR3 has 14 residues. The CDR3 DNA reads TGTGCCAGCAGCTTGCGGGGGAAGCTCTACGAGCAGTACTTC. Translated, it gives CASSLRGKLYEQYF. Together with reference TRBV5-4 and TRBJ2-7, the CDR3 gives the full variable domain: ETGVTQSPTHLIKTRGQQVTLRCSSQSGHNTVSWYQQALGQGPQFIFQYYREEENGRGNFPPRFSGLQFPNYSSELNVNALELDDSALYLCASSLRGKLYEQYFGPGTRLTVT.

J is TRBJ1-1 and V is TRBV18; possible D gene TRBD1, 6 bases. Trimming stripped 6 bases from V and 4 bases from J, with 15 bases between. The CDR3 runs to 14 residues. In germline, CDR1 is KGHSH, CDR2 LQKENI. As DNA, the CDR3 is TGTGCCAGCTCCCTACAGGGTTCGGGCACTGAAGCTTTCTTT. Its protein is CASSLQGSGTEAFF.

V gene TRBV12-3 or TRBV12-4 combines with J gene TRBJ2-5; 9 nucleotides align to TRBD1. V lost 6 bases and J lost 9; bases outside the gene matches: 8. The CDR3 spans 13 residues. CDR3: CASSFRDRDAQYF. As DNA, the CDR3 is TGTGCCAGCAGCTTCCGGGACAGGGATGCCCAGTACTTC.

This chain connects TRBV19 to TRBJ2-7; D perhaps matches TRBD1 (5 bases). Germline V gene lookup returns CDR1 LNHDA and CDR2 SQIVND (reference sequence). Deletions cut 4 bases from V and 3 bases from J, with 16 bases between. The CDR3 runs to 15 residues. The CDR3 DNA reads as TGTGCCAGTAGTACTCGAGGCAGGGCGATCTACGAGCAGTACTTC. The encoded protein is CASSTRGRAIYEQYF.

V is TRBV28 and J is TRBJ2-2; D uncertain. The V gene's germline CDR1 is MDHEN and CDR2 SYDVKM. Trimming removed 3 bases at V and 4 bases at J, with 6 bases between. The CDR3 is 13 residues long. The CDR3 nucleotides are TGTGCCAGCAGTTTGTATAGCACCGGGGAGCTGTTTTTT. Translated: CASSLYSTGELFF. Variable domain in full (rest from reference TRBV28 and TRBJ2-2): DVKVTQSSRYLVKRTGEKVFLECVQDMDHENMFWYRQDPGLGLRLIYFSYDVKMKEKGDIPEGYSVSREKKERFSLILESASTNQTSMYLCASSLYSTGELFFGEGSRLTVL.

V gene TRBV5-5 combines with J gene TRBJ1-6; D not resolved. There are 15 residues in the CDR3. V lost 0 bases, J lost 10 bases, and 14 bases lay in between. Germline CDR1 is SGHKS and CDR2 is YYEKEE (reference sequence). This CDR3 is CASSLVTASWSPLHF. The CDR3 region has the DNA TGTGCCAGCAGCTTGGTTACAGCATCCTGGTCACCCCTCCACTTT.

This clone was seen a handful of times. The V and J genes are TRBV4-2 and TRBJ1-5; 8 bases are shared with TRBD1. The CDR3 extends over 17 amino acids. V gave up 1 base and J gave up 6 bases; unmatched junction bases: 11. CDR1 and CDR2 (germline): LGHNA, YNFKEQ. As DNA, the CDR3 is TGTGCCAGCAGCCAAGTAGGTCTGTGGACAGGGACTCAGCCCCAGCATTTT. Encoded protein: CASSQVGLWTGTQPQHF.

The chain couples TRBV19 to TRBJ1-3, with 9 bases identical to TRBD1. CDR3 length: 19 amino acids. CDR1 and CDR2 from the germline V gene are LNHDA and SQIVND (reference sequence). The trim removed 6 bases at V and 1 base at J, leaving 16 bases unmatched. The CDR3 sequence: CASSATGQGLLGSGNTIYF. The CDR3, as DNA: TGTGCCAGTAGCGCAACGGGACAGGGATTACTGGGGTCTGGAAACACCATATATTTT.

The chain has TRBV27 and TRBJ1-1; D call uncertain. Trimming took off 10 bases at V and 5 bases at J, with 20 bases between the two ends. The CDR3 length is 14 residues. The germline V gene has CDR1 MNHEY and CDR2 SMNVEV (reference sequence). CDR3 sequence (DNA): TGTGCCACCTACGGGTCTCCGGGGTGGACTGAAGCTTTCTTT. This translates into CATYGSPGWTEAFF.

This clone came up once. This chain connects TRBV28 to TRBJ2-3; 10 bases line up with TRBD1. Germline trimming cut 3 bases from V and 2 bases from J; bases unmatched to any gene: 5. The CDR3 length is 16 residues. Germline V lookup: CDR1 MDHEN, CDR2 SYDVKM. CDR3: CASSFRTGGNTDTQYF. CDR3 coding DNA: TGTGCCAGCAGTTTCCGGACAGGGGGTAACACAGATACGCAGTATTTT.

The chain is built from TRBV24-1 and TRBJ1-2, with D unclear. V was trimmed by 8 bases and J by 3 bases, leaving 12 bases between them. The germline V gene has CDR1 KGHDR and CDR2 SFDVKD. The CDR3 spans 13 residues. CDR3 sequence: CATNGLRDYGYTF. In DNA, the CDR3 is TGTGCCACCAACGGTCTGAGGGACTATGGCTACACCTTC.

The chain has TRBV11-1 and TRBJ2-5; TRBD1 agrees at 11 bases. The CDR3 is made up of 14 amino acids. Germline CDR1 reads SGHAT; CDR2 reads FQDESV (reference sequence). The V segment lost 5 bases and the J segment 2 bases; nucleotides outside the gene matches: 1. Here the CDR3 reads CASSRDRGQETQYF. Here the CDR3 DNA reads TGTGCCAGCAGCCGGGACAGGGGGCAAGAGACCCAGTACTTC.

The rearrangement links TRBV5-6 to TRBJ1-1; 8 bases are a match to TRBD1. This CDR3 has 14 amino acids. Per the germline V gene, CDR1 is SGHDT and CDR2 is YYEEEE. J was trimmed by 12 bases and V by 4 bases; bases with no gene match: 14. The CDR3 region is CASSPTGQAVSTFF. The CDR3 coding sequence is TGTGCCAGCAGCCCGACGGGACAGGCCGTTTCAACTTTCTTT.

This chain joins TRBV4-1 and TRBJ2-3, with a tentative D call TRBD2 (6 bases). CDR3 length: 18 amino acids. CDR1 is MGHRA, CDR2 YSYEKL, per germline. V lost 4 bases, J lost 0 bases, and 20 bases lay in between. The CDR3 protein is CASSLRSQGTSSTDTQYF. CDR3 DNA sequence: TGCGCCAGCAGCCTGCGCTCCCAAGGGACTTCGAGCACAGATACGCAGTATTTT.

In its sample, this clone was seen once. V and J are TRBV9 and TRBJ2-6, with D tentatively TRBD2 (6 bases). V was shortened by 6 bases and J by 3 bases, with 13 bases between the two germline ends. The CDR3 extends over 15 amino acids. Germline V lookup: CDR1 SGDLS, CDR2 YYNGEE. The CDR3 nucleotides are TGTGCCAGCATGACGGGAGCTTTTGGGGCCAACGTCCTGACTTTC. It yields the protein CASMTGAFGANVLTF.

The chain joins TRBV9 to TRBJ1-6; D is uncertain. The V end lost 3 bases, the J end lost 5 bases, and 18 bases lay between the germline ends. The CDR3 length is 17 residues. CDR1 and CDR2 from the germline V gene are SGDLS and YYNGEE. The CDR3 sequence: CASSADSGPGHNSPLHF. DNA for the CDR3: TGTGCCAGCAGCGCGGACTCGGGCCCTGGGCATAATTCACCCCTCCACTTT.

The chain uses TRBV2 and TRBJ2-1; D is undetermined. From germline, CDR1 is SNHLY and CDR2 FYNNEI. This CDR3 contains 13 residues. Between the trimmed V and J ends, which lost 4 bases and 6 bases, there was a span of 10 bases. CDR3 DNA sequence: TGTGCCAGCAGTGTGTCAGATCTCAATGAGCAGTTCTTC. Protein: CASSVSDLNEQFF.

V and J are TRBV29-1 and TRBJ1-1, with TRBD1 as a possible D gene (6 bases). The CDR3 length is 13 residues. In germline, CDR1 is SQVTM, CDR2 ANQGSEA. The V end lost 5 bases, the J end lost 0 bases, and 10 bases lay between the germline ends. CDR3 in amino acids: CSVKGTMNTEAFF. DNA for the CDR3: TGCAGCGTTAAAGGGACAATGAACACTGAAGCTTTCTTT.